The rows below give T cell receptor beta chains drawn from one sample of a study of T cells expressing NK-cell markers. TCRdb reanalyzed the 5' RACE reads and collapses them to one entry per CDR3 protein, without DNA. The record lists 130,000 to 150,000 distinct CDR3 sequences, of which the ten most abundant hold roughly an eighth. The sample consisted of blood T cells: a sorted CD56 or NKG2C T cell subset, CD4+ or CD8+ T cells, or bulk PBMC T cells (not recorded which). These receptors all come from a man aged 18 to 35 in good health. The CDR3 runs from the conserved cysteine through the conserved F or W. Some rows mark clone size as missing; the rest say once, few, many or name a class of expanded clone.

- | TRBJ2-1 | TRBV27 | CASIMGGSAYNEQFF
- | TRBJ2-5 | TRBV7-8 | CASSLGEETQYF
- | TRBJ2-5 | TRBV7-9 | CASSPLIVEQETQYF
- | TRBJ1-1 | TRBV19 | CASSIVEHLGSEAFF
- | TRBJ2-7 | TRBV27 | CASSLGAGLGVYEQYF
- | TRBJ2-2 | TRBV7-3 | CASSPLPGLEGGELFF
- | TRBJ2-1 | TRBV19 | CASSYDRGTNEQFF
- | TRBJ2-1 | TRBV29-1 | CSVEGQGEYNEQFF
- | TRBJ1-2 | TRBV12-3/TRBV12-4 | CASSPGDSGYTF
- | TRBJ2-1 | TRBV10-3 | CAISESEGGYYNEQFF
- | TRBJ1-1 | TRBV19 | CASAQGLNTEAFF
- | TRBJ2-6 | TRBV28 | CASSSLPGQGSAGANVLTF
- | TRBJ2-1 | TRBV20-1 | CSYTYLGLAGVNVDEQFF
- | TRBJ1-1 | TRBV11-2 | CASSLSRQTEAFF
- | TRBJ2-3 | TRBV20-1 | CSARDGYGTDTQYF
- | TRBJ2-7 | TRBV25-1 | CASRGVGTSSSYEQYF
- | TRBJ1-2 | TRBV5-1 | CASSLEVAGADGYTF
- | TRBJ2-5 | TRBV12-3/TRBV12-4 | CASSETGAQETQYF
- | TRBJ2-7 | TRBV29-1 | CSVGQGAGNYEQYF
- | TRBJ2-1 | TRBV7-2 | CASSLVQTGFAYNEQFF
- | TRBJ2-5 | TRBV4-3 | CASSQGYGETQYF
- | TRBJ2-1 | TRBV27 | CASSLEGSGYNEQFF
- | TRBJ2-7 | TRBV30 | CAWNSGAGPNEQYF
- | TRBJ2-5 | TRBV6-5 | CASSYRWGPETQYF
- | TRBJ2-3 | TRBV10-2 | CASSEARGPGTDTQYF
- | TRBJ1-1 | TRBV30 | CAWSVEGLGAFF
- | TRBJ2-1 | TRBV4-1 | CASSQLRDSVYNEQFF
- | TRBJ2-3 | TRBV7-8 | CASSLAWEGSDTQYF
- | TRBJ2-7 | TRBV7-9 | CASSSEGYPNYEQYF
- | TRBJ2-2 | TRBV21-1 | CASSTGTSGRRYTGELFF
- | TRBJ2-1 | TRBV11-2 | CASSSRPYNEQFF
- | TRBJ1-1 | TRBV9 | CASSPTGGVAPEAFF
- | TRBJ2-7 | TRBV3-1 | CASSHGLAGSYEQYF
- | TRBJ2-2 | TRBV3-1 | CASSRTGENGELFF
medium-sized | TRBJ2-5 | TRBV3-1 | CASTPGGRETQYF
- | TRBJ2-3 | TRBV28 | CASSPRTGPRDTQYF
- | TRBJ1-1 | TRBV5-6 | CASSHAGQGNTEAFF
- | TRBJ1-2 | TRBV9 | CASSPGAYGYTF
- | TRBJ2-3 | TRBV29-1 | CSVILGGVTDTQYF
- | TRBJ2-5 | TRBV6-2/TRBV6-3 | CASSTAGRRGETQYF
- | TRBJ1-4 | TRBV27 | CASSPQGNEKLFF
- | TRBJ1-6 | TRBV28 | CASSPRTVYNSPLHF
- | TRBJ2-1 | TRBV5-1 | CASSLASDQYNEQFF
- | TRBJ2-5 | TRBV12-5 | CASGLAGETQYF
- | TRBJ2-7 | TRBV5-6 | CASSLASGTRDF
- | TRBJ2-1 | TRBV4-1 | CASSRGRGLDEQFF
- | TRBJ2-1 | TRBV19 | CASSIAGAGYNEQFF
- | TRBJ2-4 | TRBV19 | CASTVGAKNIQYF